What follows describes a single T cell receptor beta chain. This record belongs to a study of cytomegalovirus exposure and HLA in healthy donors. The germline V gene has CDR1 SEHNR and CDR2 FQNEAQ (reference sequence). Losses at the gene ends were 3 bases for V and 3 bases for J; bases not matched to a gene: 5. The CDR3 is 14 residues long. Primers for the PCR totalled 60 Vbeta and 13 Jbeta. Produced via immunoSEQ multiplex PCR; TCRdb's table is partial and in-frame only. This sample carries about 170,000 clones, with around 0.8% going to the ten biggest clones. V gene TRBV7-9 combines with J gene TRBJ2-7; 7 bases are a match to TRBD1. The receptor was derived from a woman aged 18-29 years in good health and CMV-seropositive. The source material was PBMCs. The CDR3 loop reads CASSFSDRVYEQYF. As DNA, the CDR3 is TGTGCCAGCAGCTTCTCTGACAGGGTCTACGAGCAGTACTTC.